Reported below is one T cell receptor beta chain. This sample was included in a study of blood T cell repertoires in COVID-19. Study at large: Samples of COVID-19 (acute and convalescent) were obtained from the United States, Italy and Spain. PBMCs, B-cell-depleted T cells, or T cells provided the cDNA or gDNA that made up the material.

In the authors' workflow: Amplification of reference gene primers provided the estimated nucleated cell counts. Sequencing used immunoSEQ multiplex PCR; TCRdb keeps in-frame clones, though not all of them. D and trimming come from the DNA, and the V and J calls and clone size come from that table. The sample contains about 270,000 clones, 80% to 90% of which appear only once. Germline V lookup: CDR1 KGHSH, CDR2 LQKENI. After removal of 6 bases from V and 3 bases from J, the junction contained 4 bases not matched to a gene. CDR3 size: 13 residues. This sequence was found in a woman in her forties or fifties with acute or convalescent COVID-19. The V call is TRBV18, the J call TRBJ2-7, with 8 nucleotides matching TRBD2. The sequenced sample was peripheral blood. The CDR3 coding sequence is TGTGCCAGCTCTCCAAGCGGGAGCTACGAGCAGTACTTC. Protein sequence: CASSPSGSYEQYF.